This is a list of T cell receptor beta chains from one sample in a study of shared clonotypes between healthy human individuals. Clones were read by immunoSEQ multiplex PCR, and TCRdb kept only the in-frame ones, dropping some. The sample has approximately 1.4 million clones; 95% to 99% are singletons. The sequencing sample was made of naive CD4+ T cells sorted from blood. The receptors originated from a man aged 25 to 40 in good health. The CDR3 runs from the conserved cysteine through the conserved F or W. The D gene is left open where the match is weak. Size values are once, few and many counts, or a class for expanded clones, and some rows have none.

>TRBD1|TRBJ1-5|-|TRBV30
CAWETGGAWNQPQHF
TGTGCCTGGGAAACAGGGGGCGCTTGGAATCAGCCCCAGCATTTT
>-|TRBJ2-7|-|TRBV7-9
CASSLGTYTYEQYF
TGTGCCAGCAGCCTCGGGACATATACCTACGAGCAGTACTTC
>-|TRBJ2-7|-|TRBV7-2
CASSTGRTSYEQYF
TGTGCCAGCAGCACGGGACGGACCTCCTACGAGCAGTACTTC
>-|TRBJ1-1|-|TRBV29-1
CSVDRDLNTEAFF
TGCAGCGTTGACAGGGACCTGAACACTGAAGCTTTCTTT
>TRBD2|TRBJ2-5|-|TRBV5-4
CASMGGLGPSAQETQYF
TGTGCCAGCATGGGGGGGTTGGGACCAAGCGCCCAAGAGACCCAGTACTTC
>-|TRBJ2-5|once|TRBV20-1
CSARPTETQYF
TGCAGTGCTAGACCAACGGAGACCCAGTACTTC
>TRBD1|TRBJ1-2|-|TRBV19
CASSRTGAPYGYTF
TGTGCCAGTAGCCGGACAGGGGCGCCCTATGGCTACACCTTC
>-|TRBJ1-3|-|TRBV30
CAWSRGSGNTIYF
TGTGCCTGGAGCAGGGGTTCTGGAAACACCATATATTTT
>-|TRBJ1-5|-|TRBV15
CATSRDQRHSTQHF
TGTGCCACCAGCAGAGATCAACGGCATTCGACCCAGCATTTT
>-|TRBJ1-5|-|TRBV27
CASGRVGDQPQHF
TGTGCCAGCGGGAGGGTTGGGGATCAGCCCCAGCATTTT
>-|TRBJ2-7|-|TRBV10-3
CATAGSSYEQYF
TGTGCCACGGCAGGGAGTAGCTACGAGCAGTACTTC
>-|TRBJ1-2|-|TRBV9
CASSVEGGGWYGYTF
TGTGCCAGCAGCGTAGAGGGGGGAGGCTGGTATGGCTACACCTTC
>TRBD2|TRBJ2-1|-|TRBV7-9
CASSRRELHNEQFF
TGTGCCAGCAGCCGGCGGGAGCTCCACAATGAGCAGTTCTTC
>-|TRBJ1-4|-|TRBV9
CASSEGLRGTSGKKLFF
TGTGCCAGCAGCGAAGGTTTGCGGGGCACCAGTGGAAAAAAACTGTTTTTT
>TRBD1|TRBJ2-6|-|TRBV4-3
CASSQDLPGTGASGANVLTF
TGCGCCAGCAGCCAAGATTTACCCGGGACAGGGGCCTCTGGGGCCAACGTCCTGACTTTC
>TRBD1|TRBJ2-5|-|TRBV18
CASSPRTGTGQETQYF
TGTGCCAGCTCACCGAGGACCGGGACAGGGCAAGAGACCCAGTACTTC
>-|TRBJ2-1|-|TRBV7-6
CASSLRGTYNEQFF
TGTGCCAGCAGCTTACGCGGAACCTACAATGAGCAGTTCTTC
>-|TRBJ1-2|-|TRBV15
CATSRARGFGYTF
TGTGCCACCAGCAGAGCCCGGGGGTTCGGCTACACCTTC
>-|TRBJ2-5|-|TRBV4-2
CASSQVRSSETQYF
TGTGCCAGCAGCCAAGTAAGAAGCTCGGAGACCCAGTACTTC
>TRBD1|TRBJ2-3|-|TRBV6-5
CASSYSIGTGSDTQYF
TGTGCCAGCAGTTACTCGATCGGGACAGGGTCGGATACGCAGTATTTT
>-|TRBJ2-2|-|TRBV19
CASTIIRGTGELFF
TGTGCCAGTACCATCATCCGGGGCACCGGGGAGCTGTTTTTT
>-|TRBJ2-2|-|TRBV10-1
CASSEGGQNTGELFF
TGCGCCAGCAGTGAAGGGGGACAGAACACCGGGGAGCTGTTTTTT
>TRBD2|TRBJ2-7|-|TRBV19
CASSWRAGAAEQYF
TGTGCCAGTAGTTGGCGGGCGGGAGCCGCCGAGCAGTACTTC
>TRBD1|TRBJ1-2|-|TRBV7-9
CASSLGQATGYTF
TGTGCCAGCAGCTTGGGACAGGCTACAGGCTACACCTTC
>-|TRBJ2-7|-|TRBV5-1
CASSPGFHEQYF
TGCGCCAGCAGCCCCGGCTTCCACGAGCAGTACTTC
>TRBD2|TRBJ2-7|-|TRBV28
CASSFPTGLAAYEQYF
TGTGCCAGCAGTTTCCCGACGGGACTAGCGGCTTACGAGCAGTACTTC
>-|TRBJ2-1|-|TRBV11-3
CASSLASNEQFF
TGTGCCAGCAGCTTAGCCAGCAACGAGCAGTTCTTC
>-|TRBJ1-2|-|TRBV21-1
CASSKAINRIVYGYTF
TGTGCCAGCAGCAAAGCAATTAACAGAATAGTCTATGGCTACACCTTC
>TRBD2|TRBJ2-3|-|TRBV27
CASRFGELAGGPTDTQYF
TGTGCCAGCAGGTTCGGGGAGCTAGCGGGAGGGCCAACAGATACGCAGTATTTT
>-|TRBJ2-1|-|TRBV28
CASSPAGGYNEQFF
TGTGCCAGCAGTCCTGCCGGCGGCTACAATGAGCAGTTCTTC
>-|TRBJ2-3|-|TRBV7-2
CASSIENTDTQYF
TGTGCCAGCAGCATCGAAAACACAGATACGCAGTATTTT
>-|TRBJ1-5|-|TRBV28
CASSPPSNQPQHF
TGTGCCAGCAGCCCTCCTAGCAATCAGCCCCAGCATTTT